Described below is a single T cell receptor beta chain sequence and its context. This sample was included in a study of control samples from healthy donors and cancer patients. In germline, CDR1 is SGHRS, CDR2 YFSETQ. The junction had 7 bases not matched to a gene; V was cut back by 4 bases and J by 0 bases. The CDR3 runs 18 residues. Data came from immunoSEQ multiplex PCR; TCRdb stores just in-frame clones and leaves some out. The table shows about 130,000 clones, with around nine tenths occurring only once. The sequenced material came from blood. The V and J genes are TRBV5-1 and TRBJ2-1; 13 bases agree with TRBD2. The source of this sequence is a man between 40 and 49 years old in good health. As DNA, the CDR3 is TGCGCCAGCAGCAACGGACTAGCGGGGGCCCGCTCCTACAATGAGCAGTTCTTC. It encodes CASSNGLAGARSYNEQFF.